This T cell receptor beta chain was sequenced for a study of control samples from healthy donors and cancer patients. Profiling relied on immunoSEQ multiplex PCR, and the TCRdb table lists in-frame clones only, not all of them. Among fewer than 90,000 clones listed, about 80% were seen once. The clonotype originates from a man between 45 and 60 years old in good health. The specimen was blood.

CDR3 residues: CASSRVNYGYTF. Written as DNA, the CDR3 is TGTGCCAGCAGCAGGGTAAACTATGGCTACACCTTC. The V and J genes are TRBV6-5 and TRBJ1-2; TRBD1 is a possible D gene (5 bases). Per the germline V gene, CDR1 is MNHEY and CDR2 is SVGAGI. With 6 bases removed from V and 2 bases from J, the gap between germline ends came to 7 bases. The CDR3 contains 12 residues.